This T cell receptor beta chain appears in the sequencing data of a study of T cell repertoires in cytomegalovirus infection. CDR1 is SGHTA, CDR2 FQGNSA, per germline. The CDR3 runs to 13 residues. V lost 3 bases and J 8 bases, leaving 10 bases between the germline ends. TCRdb used MiXCR to reprocess the reads, holding one entry per CDR3 protein. The repertoire holds approximately 590,000 distinct CDR3 sequences, with roughly 42% as singletons. This clonotype was counted between two and nine times. Its antigen is not identified. Material: cultured PBMCs, obtained from culture after CMV antigen stimulation. The chain recombines TRBV7-2 with TRBJ1-4; D gene uncertain. The clonotype comes from a human donor in good health (CMV status not recorded). Some clones in this sample may be carry-over from other donors' samples. The CDR3, as DNA: TGTGCCAGCAGCTTCGAGCCAGTGGAAAAACTGTTTTTT. It yields the protein CASSFEPVEKLFF.